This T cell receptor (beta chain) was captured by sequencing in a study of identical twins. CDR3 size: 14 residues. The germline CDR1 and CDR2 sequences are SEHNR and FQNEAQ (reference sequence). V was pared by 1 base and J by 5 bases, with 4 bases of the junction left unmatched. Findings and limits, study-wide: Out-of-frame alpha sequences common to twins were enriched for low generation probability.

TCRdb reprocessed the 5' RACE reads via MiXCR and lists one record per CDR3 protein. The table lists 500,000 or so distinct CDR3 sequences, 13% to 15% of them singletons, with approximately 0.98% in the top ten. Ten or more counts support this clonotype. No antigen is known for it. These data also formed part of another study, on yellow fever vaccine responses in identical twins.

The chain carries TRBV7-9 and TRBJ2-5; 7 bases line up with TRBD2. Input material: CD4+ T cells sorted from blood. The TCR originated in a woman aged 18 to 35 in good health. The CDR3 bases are TGTGCCAGCAGCTTAGGGACTAGAGAGGAGACCCAGTACTTC. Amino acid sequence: CASSLGTREETQYF.